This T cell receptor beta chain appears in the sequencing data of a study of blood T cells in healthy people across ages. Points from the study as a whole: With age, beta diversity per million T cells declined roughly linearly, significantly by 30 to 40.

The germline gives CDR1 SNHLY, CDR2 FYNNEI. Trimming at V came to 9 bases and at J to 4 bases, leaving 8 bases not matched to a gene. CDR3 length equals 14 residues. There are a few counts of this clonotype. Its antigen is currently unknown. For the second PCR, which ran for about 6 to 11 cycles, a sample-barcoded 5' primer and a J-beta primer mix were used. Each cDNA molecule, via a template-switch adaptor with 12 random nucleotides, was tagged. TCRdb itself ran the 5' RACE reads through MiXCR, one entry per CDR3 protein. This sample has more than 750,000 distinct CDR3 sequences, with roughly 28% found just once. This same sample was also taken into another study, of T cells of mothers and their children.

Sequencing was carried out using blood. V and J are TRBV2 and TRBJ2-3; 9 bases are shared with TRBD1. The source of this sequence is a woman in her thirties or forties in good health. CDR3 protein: CARHRDREPDTQYF. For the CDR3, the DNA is TGTGCCAGACACCGGGACAGGGAACCAGATACGCAGTATTTT.